The present entry profiles one T cell receptor (beta chain) with its context. The sample originates from a study of cytomegalovirus exposure and HLA in healthy donors. The V gene's germline CDR1 is SGHRS and CDR2 YFSETQ. V lost 3 bases and J lost 1; bases outside the gene matches: 2. The CDR3 length is 15 residues. A multiplex PCR was run with 60 Vbeta primers and 13 Jbeta primers. The protocol was immunoSEQ multiplex PCR, while the TCRdb copy is restricted to in-frame clones and leaves out a portion. Here the sample table reports some 140,000 clones. Specimen: PBMCs. This rearrangement joins TRBV5-1 to TRBJ1-1; 11 bases fit TRBD1. The clonotype was recovered from a middle-aged woman in good health and CMV-seronegative. CDR3 loop: CASSSGQGENTEAFF. CDR3 nucleotides: TGCGCCAGCAGCTCGGGACAGGGGGAGAACACTGAAGCTTTCTTT.